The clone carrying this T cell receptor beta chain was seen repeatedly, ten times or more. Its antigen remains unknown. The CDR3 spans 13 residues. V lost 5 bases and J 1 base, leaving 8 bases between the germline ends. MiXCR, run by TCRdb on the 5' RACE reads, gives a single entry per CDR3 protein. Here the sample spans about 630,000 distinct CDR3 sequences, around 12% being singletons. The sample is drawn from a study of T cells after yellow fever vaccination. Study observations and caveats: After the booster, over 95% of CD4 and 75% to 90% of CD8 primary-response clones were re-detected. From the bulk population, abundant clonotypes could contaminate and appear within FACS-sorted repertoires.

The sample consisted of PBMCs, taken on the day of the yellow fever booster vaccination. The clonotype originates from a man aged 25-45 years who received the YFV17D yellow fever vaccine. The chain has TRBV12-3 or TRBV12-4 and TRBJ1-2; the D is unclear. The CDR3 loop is CASSPDGNYGYTF. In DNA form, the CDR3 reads TGTGCCAGCAGTCCCGACGGTAACTATGGCTACACCTTC.